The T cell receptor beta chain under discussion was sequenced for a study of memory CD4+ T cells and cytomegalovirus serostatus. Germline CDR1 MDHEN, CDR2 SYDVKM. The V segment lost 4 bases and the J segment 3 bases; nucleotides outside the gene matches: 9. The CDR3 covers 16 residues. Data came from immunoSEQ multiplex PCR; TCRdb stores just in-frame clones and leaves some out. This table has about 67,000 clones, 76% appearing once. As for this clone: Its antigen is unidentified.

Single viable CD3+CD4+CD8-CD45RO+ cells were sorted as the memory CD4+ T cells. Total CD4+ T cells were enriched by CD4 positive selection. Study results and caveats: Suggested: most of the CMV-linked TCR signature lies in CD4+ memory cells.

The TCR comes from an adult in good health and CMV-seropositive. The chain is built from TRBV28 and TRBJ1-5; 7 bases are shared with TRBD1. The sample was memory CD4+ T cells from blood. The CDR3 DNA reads TGTGCCAGCAGTTCCAGGACAGGTATCCACAATCAGCCCCAGCATTTT. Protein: CASSSRTGIHNQPQHF.